Sequencing of this TCR beta chain was carried out in a study of human T cells and chemical hapten exposure. The table lists this clonotype with many counts. Via MiXCR, TCRdb re-called the RACE reads, giving one row per CDR3 protein. This table has under 100,000 distinct CDR3 sequences, 8.5% appearing once. Indicated time point: pre-sensitization, week 0. This sample's treatment: therapeutic diphenylcyclopropenone sensitization with weekly scalp DPC. Blood was collected ahead of every patch test applied. Extraction of total RNA was performed on unfractionated whole blood. The CDR3 loop spans 16 amino acids. Germline V gene lookup returns CDR1 LGHNA and CDR2 YSLEER. Trimming at V came to 2 bases and at J to 0 bases, leaving 3 bases not matched to a gene.

The TCR was taken from a man in his forties or fifties with alopecia areata. Some clones in this sample may be carry-over from other donors' samples. This chain uses TRBV4-3 with TRBJ1-5, with TRBD1 identical over 8 bases. The sequences come from whole blood, collected in connection with sensitization to the hapten diphenylcyclopropenone (DPC). DNA of the CDR3: TGCGCCAGCAGCCAAACAGGGGGTAATAGCAATCAGCCCCAGCATTTT. This translates into CASSQTGGNSNQPQHF.